One and the same sample provided the 12 T cell receptor beta chains below, sequenced in a study of blood T cell repertoires in COVID-19. This table comes from immunoSEQ multiplex PCR, and its TCRdb copy is limited to in-frame clones, with some not included. The data contain around 150,000 clones, approximately 79% of them singletons. The sample consisted of peripheral blood. Receptors originate from an elderly woman with acute or convalescent COVID-19.

This clone was detected once. The chain uses TRBV5-1 and TRBJ2-1, with 10 positions matching TRBD1. The CDR3 is 16 amino acids. CDR1 and CDR2 from the germline V gene are SGHRS and YFSETQ. Trimming took 0 bases from V and 6 from J; bases not matched to a gene: 6. Here the CDR3 DNA reads TGCGCCAGCAGCTTGGGTCTGGGGACAGGGGTCAATGAGCAGTTCTTC. This sequence encodes CASSLGLGTGVNEQFF.

The J gene is TRBJ1-2, the V gene TRBV5-6, with D hard to call. Per germline, CDR1 SGHDT and CDR2 YYEEEE. With 2 bases removed from V and 3 bases from J, the gap between germline ends came to 5 bases. This CDR3 is 12 amino acids long. The CDR3 region has the DNA TGTGCCAGCAGCTTTTCGGACTATGGCTACACCTTC. It translates to CASSFSDYGYTF.

The chain couples TRBV4-3 to TRBJ1-2; 7 nucleotides agree with TRBD1. V gave up 1 base and J gave up 0 bases; unmatched junction bases: 2. CDR1 is LGHNA, CDR2 YSLEER, per germline. The CDR3 is 15 amino acids. The CDR3 spells CASSQGGQTNYGYTF. CDR3 DNA: TGCGCCAGCAGCCAAGGGGGACAGACTAACTATGGCTACACCTTC.

The chain couples TRBV7-6 to TRBJ1-4; 9 bases are a match to TRBD1. Germline CDR1 reads SGHVS; CDR2 reads FNYEAQ. J gave up 6 bases and V 9 bases, and 5 bases lay outside the gene matches. This CDR3 region has 13 residues. The CDR3 nucleotides are TGTGCCAGTACAGGGGGCGGTGATGAAAAACTGTTTTTT. Its translation: CASTGGGDEKLFF.

This chain uses TRBV7-9 with TRBJ2-2; D not resolved. Germline CDR1 reads SEHNR; CDR2 reads FQNEAQ (reference sequence). This CDR3 contains 11 residues. The V and J ends lost 8 bases and 6 bases respectively, with 7 bases between them. The CDR3 DNA follows: TGTGCCAGCCACGCGGCCGGGGAGCTGTTTTTT. Translated: CASHAAGELFF.

This sequence joins TRBV28 and TRBJ2-7, with 8 bases that match TRBD1. The germline gives CDR1 MDHEN, CDR2 SYDVKM. Germline trimming cut 6 bases from V and 2 bases from J; bases unmatched to any gene: 6. The CDR3 covers 14 residues. Written as DNA, the CDR3 is TGTGCCAGCAGGTTGGGACAGGCCACCTACGAGCAGTACTTC. Protein sequence: CASRLGQATYEQYF.

The V and J genes are TRBV2 and TRBJ2-1; tentative D call: TRBD1 (6 bases). CDR1 SNHLY and CDR2 FYNNEI come from the germline V gene. The CDR3 has 14 residues. The V and J ends lost 7 bases and 6 bases respectively, with 16 bases between them. The CDR3 bases are TGTGCCAGCAAGATACTACAGGGTATCAATGAGCAGTTCTTC. Translated, it gives CASKILQGINEQFF.

The CDR3 nucleotides are TGTGCCAGCAGTCCAGACAGGGCCTACGAGCAGTACTTC. Translating it yields CASSPDRAYEQYF. The gene calls are TRBV28 and TRBJ2-7, with TRBD1 matching over 7 bases. Germline CDR1 reads MDHEN; CDR2 reads SYDVKM. The CDR3 is made up of 13 amino acids. Trimming took 5 bases from V and 2 from J; bases not matched to a gene: 3.

The chain uses TRBV6-5 and TRBJ2-7; D is possibly TRBD1 (5 bases). CDR1 is MNHEY, CDR2 SVGAGI, per germline. The CDR3 covers 13 residues. V was trimmed by 5 bases and J by 3 bases, leaving 11 bases between them. The CDR3 is CASSHTGNYEQYF. CDR3 nucleotides: TGTGCCAGCAGTCATACAGGTAACTACGAGCAGTACTTC.

CDR3 residues: CASSETGAYEQYF. DNA for the CDR3: TGCGCCAGCAGTGAGACAGGGGCTTACGAGCAGTACTTC. The rearrangement uses TRBV10-1 and TRBJ2-7; 7 bases align to TRBD1. The trim removed 2 bases at V and 4 bases at J, leaving 2 bases unmatched. Germline values: CDR1 WNHNN, CDR2 SYGVQD (reference sequence). The CDR3 contains 13 residues.

V is TRBV11-2 and J is TRBJ2-5, with TRBD1 matching over 7 bases. The J segment lost 2 bases and the V segment lost 5 bases, leaving 5 bases of the junction unmatched. This CDR3 spans 14 amino acids. Germline V gene data show CDR1 as SGHAT and CDR2 as FQNNGV. CDR3 coding DNA: TGTGCCAGCAGCACCCGGGACAGACAAGAGACCCAGTACTTC. Translation: CASSTRDRQETQYF.

This chain connects TRBV30 to TRBJ2-3, with D tentatively TRBD2 (6 bases). CDR3 length equals 13 residues. Trimming removed 5 bases at V and 4 bases at J, with 13 bases between. Germline V CDR1 and CDR2: GTSNPN, SVGIG (reference sequence). CDR3 sequence: CAWGRFGSDTQYF. The CDR3 bases are TGTGCCTGGGGGAGGTTCGGGTCAGATACGCAGTATTTT.